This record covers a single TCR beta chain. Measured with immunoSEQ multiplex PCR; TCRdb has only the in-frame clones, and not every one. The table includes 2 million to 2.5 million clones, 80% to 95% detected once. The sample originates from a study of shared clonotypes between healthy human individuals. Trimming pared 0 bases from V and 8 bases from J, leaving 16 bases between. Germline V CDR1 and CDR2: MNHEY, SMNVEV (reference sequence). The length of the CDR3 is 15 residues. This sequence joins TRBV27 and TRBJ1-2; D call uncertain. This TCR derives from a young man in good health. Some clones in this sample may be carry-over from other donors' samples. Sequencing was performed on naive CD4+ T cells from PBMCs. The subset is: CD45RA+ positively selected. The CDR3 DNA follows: TGTGCCAGCAGTTTATCTAGCGTGGCGGGAGGGGGCTACACCTTC. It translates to CASSLSSVAGGGYTF.